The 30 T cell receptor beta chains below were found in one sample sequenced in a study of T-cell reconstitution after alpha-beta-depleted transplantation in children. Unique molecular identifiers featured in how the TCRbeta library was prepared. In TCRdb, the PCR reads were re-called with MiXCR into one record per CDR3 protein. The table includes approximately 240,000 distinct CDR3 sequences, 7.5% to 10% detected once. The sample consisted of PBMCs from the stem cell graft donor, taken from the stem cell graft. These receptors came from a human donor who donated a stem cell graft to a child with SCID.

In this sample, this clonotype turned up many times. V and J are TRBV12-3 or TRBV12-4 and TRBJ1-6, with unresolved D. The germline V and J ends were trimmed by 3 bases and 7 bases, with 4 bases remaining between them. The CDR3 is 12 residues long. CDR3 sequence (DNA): TGTGCCAGCAGTTTGGGGAATTCACCCCTCCACTTT. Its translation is CASSLGNSPLHF.

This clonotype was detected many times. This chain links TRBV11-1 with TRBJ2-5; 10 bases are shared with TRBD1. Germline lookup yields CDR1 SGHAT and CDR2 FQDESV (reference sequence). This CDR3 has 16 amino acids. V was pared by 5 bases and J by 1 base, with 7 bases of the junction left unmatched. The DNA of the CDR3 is TGTGCCAGCAGCCCGCGGACAGGGGGATTCCAAGAGACCCAGTACTTC. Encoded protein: CASSPRTGGFQETQYF.

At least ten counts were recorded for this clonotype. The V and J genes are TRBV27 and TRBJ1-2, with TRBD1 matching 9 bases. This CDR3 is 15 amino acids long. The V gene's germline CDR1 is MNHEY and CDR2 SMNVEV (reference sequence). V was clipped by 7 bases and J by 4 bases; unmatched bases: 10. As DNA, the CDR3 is TGTGCCAGCACCTCCCGGGACAGGGTCCGCTATGGCTACACCTTC. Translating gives CASTSRDRVRYGYTF.

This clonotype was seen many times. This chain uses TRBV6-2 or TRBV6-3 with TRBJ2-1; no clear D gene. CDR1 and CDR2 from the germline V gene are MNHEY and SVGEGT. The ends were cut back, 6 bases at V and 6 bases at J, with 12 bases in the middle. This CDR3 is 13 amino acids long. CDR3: CASRTVRRNEQFF. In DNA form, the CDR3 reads TGTGCCAGCAGAACGGTTCGACGCAATGAGCAGTTCTTC.

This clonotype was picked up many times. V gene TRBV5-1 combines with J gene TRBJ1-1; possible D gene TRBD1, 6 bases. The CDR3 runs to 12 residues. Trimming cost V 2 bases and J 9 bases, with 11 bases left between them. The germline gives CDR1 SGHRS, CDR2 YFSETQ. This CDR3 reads CASSFTGSKAFF. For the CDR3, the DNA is TGCGCCAGCAGCTTCACAGGGTCCAAAGCTTTCTTT.

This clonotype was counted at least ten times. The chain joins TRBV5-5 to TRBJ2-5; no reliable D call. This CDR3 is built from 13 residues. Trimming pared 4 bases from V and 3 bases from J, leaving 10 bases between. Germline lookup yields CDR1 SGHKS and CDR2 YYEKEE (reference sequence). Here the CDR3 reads CASSRLVKETQYF. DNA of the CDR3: TGTGCCAGCAGCCGACTGGTGAAAGAGACCCAGTACTTC.

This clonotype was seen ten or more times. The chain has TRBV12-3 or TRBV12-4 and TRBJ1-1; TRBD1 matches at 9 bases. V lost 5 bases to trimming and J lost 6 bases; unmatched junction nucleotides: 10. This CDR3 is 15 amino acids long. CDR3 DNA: TGTGCCAGCAGTCCCAGGGGACAGGGAGTTGCTGAAGCTTTCTTT. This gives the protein CASSPRGQGVAEAFF.

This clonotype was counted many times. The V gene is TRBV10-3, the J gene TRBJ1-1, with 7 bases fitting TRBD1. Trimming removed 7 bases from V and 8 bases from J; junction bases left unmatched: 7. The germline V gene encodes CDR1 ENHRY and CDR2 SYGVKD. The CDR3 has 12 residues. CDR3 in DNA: TGTGCCATCAACGCAGGGACAGCCGAAGCTTTCTTT. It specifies CAINAGTAEAFF.

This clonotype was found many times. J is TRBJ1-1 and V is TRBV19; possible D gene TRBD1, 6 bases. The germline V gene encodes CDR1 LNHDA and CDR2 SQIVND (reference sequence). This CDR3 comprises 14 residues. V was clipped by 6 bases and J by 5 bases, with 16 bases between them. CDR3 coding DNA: TGTGCCAGTAGCAACAGGGTCAGTGAGACTGAAGCTTTCTTT. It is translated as CASSNRVSETEAFF.

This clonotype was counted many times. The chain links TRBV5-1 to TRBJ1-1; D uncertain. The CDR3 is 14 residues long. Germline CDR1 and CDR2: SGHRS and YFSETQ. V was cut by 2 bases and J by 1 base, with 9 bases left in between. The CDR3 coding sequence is TGCGCCAGCAGCTTTGACAACACGAACACTGAAGCTTTCTTT. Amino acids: CASSFDNTNTEAFF.

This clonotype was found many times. The CDR3 bases are TGTGCCAGCAGCCAGATACAGGGGGACACTGAAGCTTTCTTT. Translating gives CASSQIQGDTEAFF. This sequence joins TRBV4-2 and TRBJ1-1; the match to TRBD1 covers 8 bases. Trimming took 3 bases from V and 3 from J; bases not matched to a gene: 3. The CDR3 loop spans 14 amino acids. Germline CDR1 is LGHNA and CDR2 is YNFKEQ.

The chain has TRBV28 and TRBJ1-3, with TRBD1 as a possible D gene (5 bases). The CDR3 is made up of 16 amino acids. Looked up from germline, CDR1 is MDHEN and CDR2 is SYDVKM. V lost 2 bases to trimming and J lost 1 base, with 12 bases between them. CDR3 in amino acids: CASSLGGAGSGNTIYF. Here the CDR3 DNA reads TGTGCCAGCAGTTTAGGGGGAGCGGGGTCTGGAAACACCATATATTTT.

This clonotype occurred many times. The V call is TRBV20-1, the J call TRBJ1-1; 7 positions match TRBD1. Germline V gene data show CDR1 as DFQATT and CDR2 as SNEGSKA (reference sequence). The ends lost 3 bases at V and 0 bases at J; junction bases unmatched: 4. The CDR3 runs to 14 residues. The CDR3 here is CSARRDRLNTEAFF. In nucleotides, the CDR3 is TGCAGTGCTAGGAGGGACAGACTGAACACTGAAGCTTTCTTT.

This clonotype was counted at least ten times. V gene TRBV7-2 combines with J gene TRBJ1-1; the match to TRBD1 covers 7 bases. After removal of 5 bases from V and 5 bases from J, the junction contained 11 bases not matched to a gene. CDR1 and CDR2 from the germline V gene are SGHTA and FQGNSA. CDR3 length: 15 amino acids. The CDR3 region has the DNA TGTGCCAGCAGCCCCCAGGGACAGAGTGGAACTGAAGCTTTCTTT. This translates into CASSPQGQSGTEAFF.

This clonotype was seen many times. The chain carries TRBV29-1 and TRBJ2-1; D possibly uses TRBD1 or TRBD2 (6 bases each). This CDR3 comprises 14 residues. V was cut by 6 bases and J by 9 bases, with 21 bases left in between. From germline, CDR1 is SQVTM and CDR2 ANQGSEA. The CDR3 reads CSVAPPGARPEQFF. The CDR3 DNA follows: TGCAGCGTAGCCCCGCCGGGGGCGCGACCTGAGCAGTTCTTC.

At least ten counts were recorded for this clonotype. The CDR3 here is CASSGRTGRNTEAFF. CDR3 coding DNA: TGCGCCAGCAGCGGACGGACAGGGAGGAACACTGAAGCTTTCTTT. The V call is TRBV5-1, the J call TRBJ1-1, with 8 nucleotides matching TRBD1. Germline trimming cut 4 bases from V and 1 base from J; bases unmatched to any gene: 6. The CDR3 runs 15 residues. Germline V gene sequence: CDR1 SGHRS, CDR2 YFSETQ.

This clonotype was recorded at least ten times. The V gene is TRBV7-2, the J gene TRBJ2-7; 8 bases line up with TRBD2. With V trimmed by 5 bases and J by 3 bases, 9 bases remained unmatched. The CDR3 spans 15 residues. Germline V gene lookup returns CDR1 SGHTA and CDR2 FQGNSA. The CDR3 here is CASSRGAGENYEQYF. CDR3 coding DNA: TGTGCCAGCAGCCGAGGAGCGGGGGAAAACTACGAGCAGTACTTC.

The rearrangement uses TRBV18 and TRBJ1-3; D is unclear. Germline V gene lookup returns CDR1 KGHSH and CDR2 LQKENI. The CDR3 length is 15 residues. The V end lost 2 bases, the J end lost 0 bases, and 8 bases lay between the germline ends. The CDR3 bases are TGTGCCAGCTCACCAGCGGCATTCTCTGGAAACACCATATATTTT. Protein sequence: CASSPAAFSGNTIYF.

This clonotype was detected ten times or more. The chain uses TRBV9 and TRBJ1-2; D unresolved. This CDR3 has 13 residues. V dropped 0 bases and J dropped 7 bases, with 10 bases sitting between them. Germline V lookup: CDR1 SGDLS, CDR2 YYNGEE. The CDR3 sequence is CASSVGWAAGYTF. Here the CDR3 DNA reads TGTGCCAGCAGCGTAGGTTGGGCCGCTGGCTACACCTTC.

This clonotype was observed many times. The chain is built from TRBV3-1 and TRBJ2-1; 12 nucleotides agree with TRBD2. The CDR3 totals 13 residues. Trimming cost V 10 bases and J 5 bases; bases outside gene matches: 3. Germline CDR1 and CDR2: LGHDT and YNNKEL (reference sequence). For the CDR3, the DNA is TGTGCCACTGGACTAGCGGGGAACAATGAGCAGTTCTTC. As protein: CATGLAGNNEQFF.

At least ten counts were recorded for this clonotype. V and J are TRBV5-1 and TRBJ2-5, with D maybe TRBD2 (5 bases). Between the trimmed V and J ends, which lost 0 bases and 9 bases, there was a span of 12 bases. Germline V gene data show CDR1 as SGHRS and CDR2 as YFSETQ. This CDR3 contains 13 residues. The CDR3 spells CASSLGPRRAQYF. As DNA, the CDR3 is TGCGCCAGCAGCTTGGGCCCCCGGCGGGCCCAGTACTTC.

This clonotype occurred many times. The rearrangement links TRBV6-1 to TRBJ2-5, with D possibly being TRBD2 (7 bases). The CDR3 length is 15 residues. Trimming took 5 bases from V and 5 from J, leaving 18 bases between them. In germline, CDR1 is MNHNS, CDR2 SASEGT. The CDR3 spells CASSQMMGGQETQYF. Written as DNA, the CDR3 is TGTGCCAGCAGTCAAATGATGGGGGGGCAGGAGACCCAGTACTTC.

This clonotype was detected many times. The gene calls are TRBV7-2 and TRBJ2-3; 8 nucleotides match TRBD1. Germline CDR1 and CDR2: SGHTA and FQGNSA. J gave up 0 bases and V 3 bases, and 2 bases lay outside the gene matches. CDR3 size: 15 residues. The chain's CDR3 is CASSFRTGSTDTQYF. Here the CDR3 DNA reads TGTGCCAGCAGCTTCCGGACAGGGAGCACAGATACGCAGTATTTT.

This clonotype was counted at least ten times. Here the CDR3 reads CASSPDRSYNEQFF. The CDR3 DNA sequence: TGCGCCAGCAGCCCGGACAGGTCCTACAATGAGCAGTTCTTC. This sequence joins TRBV5-1 and TRBJ2-1, with TRBD1 identical over 7 bases. Germline V lookup: CDR1 SGHRS, CDR2 YFSETQ. With V trimmed by 4 bases and J by 1 base, 2 bases remained unmatched. The CDR3 has 14 amino acids.

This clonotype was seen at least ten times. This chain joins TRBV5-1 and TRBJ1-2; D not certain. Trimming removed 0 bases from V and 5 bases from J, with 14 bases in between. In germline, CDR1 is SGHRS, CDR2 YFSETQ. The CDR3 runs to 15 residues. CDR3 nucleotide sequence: TGCGCCAGCAGCTTGGTTCCCGACCCGAATTATGGCTACACCTTC. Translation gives CASSLVPDPNYGYTF.

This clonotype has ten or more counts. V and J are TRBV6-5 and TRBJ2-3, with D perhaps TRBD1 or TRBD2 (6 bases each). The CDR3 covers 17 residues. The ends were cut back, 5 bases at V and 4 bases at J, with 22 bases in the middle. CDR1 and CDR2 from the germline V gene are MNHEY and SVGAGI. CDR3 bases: TGTGCCAGCAGTCACTTTGGCCTCGGGGGCCAAGCAGATACGCAGTATTTT. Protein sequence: CASSHFGLGGQADTQYF.

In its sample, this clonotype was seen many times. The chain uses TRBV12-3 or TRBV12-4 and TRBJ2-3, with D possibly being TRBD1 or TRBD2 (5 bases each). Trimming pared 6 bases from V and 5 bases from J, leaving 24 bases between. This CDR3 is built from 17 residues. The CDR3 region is CASSPLGAARPGDTQYF. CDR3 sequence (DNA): TGTGCCAGCAGCCCCCTCGGGGCCGCCCGTCCGGGAGATACGCAGTATTTT.

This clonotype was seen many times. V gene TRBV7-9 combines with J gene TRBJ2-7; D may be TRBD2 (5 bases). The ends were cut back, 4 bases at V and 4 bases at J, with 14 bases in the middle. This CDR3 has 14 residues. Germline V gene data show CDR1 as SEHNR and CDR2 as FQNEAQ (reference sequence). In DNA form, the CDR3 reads TGTGCCAGCAGCTCGTGGGAGACGAAATACGAGCAGTACTTC. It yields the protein CASSSWETKYEQYF.

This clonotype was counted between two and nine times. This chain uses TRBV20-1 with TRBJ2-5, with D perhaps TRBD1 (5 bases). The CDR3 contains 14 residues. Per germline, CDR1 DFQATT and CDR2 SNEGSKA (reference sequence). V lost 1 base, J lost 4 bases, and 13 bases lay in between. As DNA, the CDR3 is TGCAGTGCTAGAGTCCCAGGGTGGGGAGAGACCCAGTACTTC. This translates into CSARVPGWGETQYF.

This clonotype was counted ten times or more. The CDR3 DNA reads TGTGCCAGCAGCTTTGGCCCTTACTACGAGCAGTACTTC. Translation: CASSFGPYYEQYF. V is TRBV5-5 and J is TRBJ2-7, with D uncertain. From germline, CDR1 is SGHKS and CDR2 YYEKEE (reference sequence). V gave up 2 bases and J gave up 3 bases, with 9 bases separating them. CDR3 length: 13 residues.